One and the same sample provided the 9 T cell receptor beta chains below, sequenced in a study of T cells in Graves' hyperthyroidism and ophthalmopathy. Amplification targeted TCR beta CDR3 regions from RNA transcripts. Initially, a first-round RT-PCR of the TCR CDR3 employed the HTBI primer set. TCRdb reanalysed the multiplex PCR reads using MiXCR and keeps one entry per CDR3 protein. The sample lists 750,000 to 950,000 distinct CDR3 sequences, 35% to 40% seen once, with about 9% in the top ten. The sample consisted of blood. These receptors were taken from a man between 18 and 29 years old with Graves' hyperthyroidism.

This rearrangement joins TRBV7-9 to TRBJ2-7, with D uncertain. Germline CDR1 and CDR2: SEHNR and FQNEAQ (reference sequence). V dropped 5 bases and J dropped 5 bases, with 13 bases sitting between them. The CDR3 covers 13 residues. CDR3 nucleotide sequence: TGTGCCAGCAGCATAGTGGCGTCCCACGAGCAGTACTTC. Translated: CASSIVASHEQYF.

This chain uses TRBV5-6 with TRBJ1-5, with TRBD1 matching over 9 bases. There are 14 residues in the CDR3. The germline CDR1 and CDR2 sequences are SGHDT and YYEEEE. The V segment lost 4 bases and the J segment 7 bases; nucleotides outside the gene matches: 6. CDR3 in DNA: TGTGCCAGCAGCGGGACAGGGTCGGAGCAGCCCCAGCATTTT. It is translated as CASSGTGSEQPQHF.

The chain couples TRBV19 to TRBJ2-7; 8 bases fit TRBD2. Germline trimming cut 6 bases from V and 10 bases from J; bases unmatched to any gene: 11. CDR1 and CDR2 (germline): LNHDA, SQIVND (reference sequence). The CDR3 length is 13 residues. The CDR3 DNA is TGTGCCAGTAGAGGACTAGCTAAAGTTGCCCAGTACTTC. Translation gives CASRGLAKVAQYF. Using reference TRBV19 and TRBJ2-7 for the parts outside the CDR3, the full variable domain is DGGITQSPKYLFRKEGQNVTLSCEQNLNHDAMYWYRQDPGQGLRLIYYSQIVNDFQKGDIAEGYSVSREKKESFPLTVTSAQKNPTAFYLCASRGLAKVAQYFGPGTRLTVT.

This clonotype occurred a few times. The chain uses TRBV6-1 and TRBJ1-4; possible D gene TRBD1, 5 bases. This CDR3 region has 13 residues. Germline lookup yields CDR1 MNHNS and CDR2 SASEGT. Trimming stripped 6 bases from V and 11 bases from J, with 16 bases between. The CDR3 is CASRESDSQKLFF. In DNA form, the CDR3 reads TGTGCCAGCAGGGAATCAGACAGTCAGAAACTGTTTTTT.

This rearrangement joins TRBV24-1 to TRBJ2-5, with 7 bases identical to TRBD1. The V gene end was trimmed by 3 bases and the J gene end by 2 bases; junction bases not matched to a gene: 8. This CDR3 region has 16 residues. Germline CDR1 reads KGHDR; CDR2 reads SFDVKD. CDR3 sequence: CATSDPTGASQETQYF. CDR3 in DNA: TGTGCCACCAGTGATCCCACAGGGGCATCTCAAGAGACCCAGTACTTC.

The chain is built from TRBV2 and TRBJ1-3; D possibly corresponds to TRBD1 (5 bases). V was cut by 7 bases and J by 0 bases, with 10 bases left in between. This CDR3 spans 14 amino acids. Germline CDR1 and CDR2: SNHLY and FYNNEI. The chain's CDR3 is CASMTESSGNTIYF. The CDR3 region has the DNA TGTGCCAGCATGACAGAGAGCTCTGGAAACACCATATATTTT.

The rearrangement uses TRBV14 and TRBJ1-2; no definite D call. V was cut by 3 bases and J by 10 bases, with 12 bases left in between. The CDR3 consists of 12 residues. CDR1 SGHDN and CDR2 FVKESK come from the germline V gene. The CDR3: CASSQTGWDYTF. The DNA for the CDR3 is TGTGCCAGCAGCCAGACCGGGTGGGACTACACCTTC.

Turning to this clonotype: It may be a read error: a sequence one base away is much more abundant. This chain joins TRBV2 and TRBJ2-5; tentatively, D is TRBD2 (5 bases). This CDR3 is built from 15 residues. Germline loops: CDR1 SNHLY, CDR2 FYNNEI. Here the CDR3 DNA reads TGTGCCAGCAATGAAGTTCGTAGCGTACAAGAGACCCAGTACTTC. Translation: CASNEVRSVQETQYF. The full variable domain, in which reference TRBV2 and TRBJ2-5 provide the parts outside the CDR3, is EPEVTQTPSHQVTQMGQEVILRCVPISNHLYFYWYRQILGQKVEFLVSFYNNEISEKSEIFDDQFSVERPDGSNFTLKIRSTKLEDSAMYFCASNEVRSVQETQYFGPGTRLLVL.

This clonotype appeared once. The rearrangement links TRBV29-1 to TRBJ2-5, with 8 bases identical to TRBD2. The trim removed 7 bases at V and 2 bases at J, leaving 6 bases unmatched. The CDR3 is 13 amino acids. Germline V gene lookup returns CDR1 SQVTM and CDR2 ANQGSEA. In DNA, the CDR3 is TGCAGCGCCGGGGGGGCCTCACAAGAGACCCAGTACTTC. It is translated as CSAGGASQETQYF.